This paragraph reports one TCR beta chain. This specimen belongs to a study of blood T cell repertoires in COVID-19. As for the study in general: PBMCs, B-cell-depleted T cells, or T cells provided the cDNA or gDNA that made up the material.

In Cohort 3, a recovered donor had either two negative PCRs, clearance, or symptom resolution. The V gene's germline CDR1 is SNHLY and CDR2 FYNNEI. This CDR3 comprises 13 residues. Trimming took 10 bases from V and 6 from J, leaving 18 bases between them. Here immunoSEQ multiplex PCR was the method, and the copy in TCRdb shows in-frame clones only, minus some. Of approximately 490,000 clones listed, 87% are singletons. The chain joins TRBV2 to TRBJ1-2; TRBD1 is a possible D gene (5 bases). The sample comprised PBMCs or T cells enriched from blood (not recorded which). The clonotype originates from a young woman who had recovered from COVID-19. The CDR3, as DNA: TGTGCCATTAGGGTAAGGGGCGATGATGGCTACACCTTC. This gives the protein CAIRVRGDDGYTF.